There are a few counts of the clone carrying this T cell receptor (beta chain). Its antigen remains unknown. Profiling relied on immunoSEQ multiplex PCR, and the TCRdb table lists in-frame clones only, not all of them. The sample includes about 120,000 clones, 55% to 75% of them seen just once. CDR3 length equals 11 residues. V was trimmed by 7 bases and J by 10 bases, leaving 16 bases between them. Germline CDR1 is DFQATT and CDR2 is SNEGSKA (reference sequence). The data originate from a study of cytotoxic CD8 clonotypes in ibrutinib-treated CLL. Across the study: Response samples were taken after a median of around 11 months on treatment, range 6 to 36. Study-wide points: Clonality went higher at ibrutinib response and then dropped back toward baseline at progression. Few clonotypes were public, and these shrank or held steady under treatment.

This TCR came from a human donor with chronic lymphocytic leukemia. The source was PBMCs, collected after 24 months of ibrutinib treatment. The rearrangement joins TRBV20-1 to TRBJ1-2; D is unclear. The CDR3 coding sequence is TGCAGTGGGGAGACACTAGACTTCTACACCTTC. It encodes CSGETLDFYTF.